Below, 25 T cell receptor beta chains from the same sample are listed, as sequenced in a study of T cells in Graves' hyperthyroidism and ophthalmopathy. RNA transcripts provided the source from which TCR beta CDR3 regions were amplified. The HTBI set primed first-round TCR CDR3 RT-PCR. Each CDR3 protein gets one entry after TCRdb re-called the multiplex PCR reads with MiXCR. Of around 350,000 distinct CDR3 sequences in the sample, about 15% were seen once. Specimen: blood. The receptors were gathered from a woman under 40 with Graves' hyperthyroidism that later progressed to Graves' ophthalmopathy.

This clonotype was counted only a few times. V is TRBV7-9 and J is TRBJ1-2, with D perhaps TRBD1 (5 bases). CDR3 size: 15 residues. Germline CDR1 and CDR2: SEHNR and FQNEAQ (reference sequence). Trimming cost V 5 bases and J 4 bases, with 17 bases left between them. CDR3 sequence: CASSPTGGDSYGYTF. The CDR3 region has the DNA TGTGCCAGCAGCCCTACGGGAGGCGACAGCTATGGCTACACCTTC.

This clonotype was detected ten times or more. The chain is built from TRBV27 and TRBJ1-1; D is ambiguous. The CDR3 is made up of 14 amino acids. The ends were cut back, 3 bases at V and 1 base at J, with 9 bases in the middle. CDR1 is MNHEY, CDR2 SMNVEV, per germline (reference sequence). The CDR3 loop is CASSFRWKNTEAFF. As DNA, the CDR3 is TGTGCCAGCAGTTTTCGTTGGAAGAACACTGAAGCTTTCTTT.

In this sample, this clonotype turned up a few times. The rearrangement uses TRBV7-9 and TRBJ2-3, with D unclear. Germline CDR1 and CDR2: SEHNR and FQNEAQ (reference sequence). CDR3 length: 15 residues. V was shortened by 0 bases and J by 7 bases, with 14 bases between the two germline ends. The chain's CDR3 is CASSLAATGSYTQYF. The CDR3 coding sequence is TGTGCCAGCAGCTTAGCGGCTACCGGATCTTATACGCAGTATTTT.

This rearrangement joins TRBV2 to TRBJ1-2; 7 nucleotides match TRBD1. CDR1 and CDR2 from the germline V gene are SNHLY and FYNNEI. V lost 6 bases, J lost 0 bases, and 4 bases stayed unmatched. This CDR3 comprises 14 residues. The CDR3 region has the DNA TGTGCCAGCAGGGGGGACAGATCTAACTATGGCTACACCTTC. This gives the protein CASRGDRSNYGYTF.

The V gene is TRBV30, the J gene TRBJ1-1; D unresolved. CDR3 length equals 14 residues. Germline CDR1 GTSNPN, CDR2 SVGIG (reference sequence). Trimming pared 0 bases from V and 1 base from J, leaving 9 bases between. CDR3: CAWSVLHKNTEAFF. The CDR3 DNA sequence: TGTGCCTGGAGTGTACTGCATAAGAACACTGAAGCTTTCTTT.

The chain joins TRBV20-1 to TRBJ2-2, with D possibly TRBD1 on 5 matching bases. Trimming pared 1 base from V and 5 bases from J, leaving 14 bases between. CDR1 DFQATT and CDR2 SNEGSKA come from the germline V gene (reference sequence). The CDR3 is 15 residues long. CDR3 bases: TGCAGTGCTAGAGCTCTGGTAGGGGCTACCGGGGAGCTGTTTTTT. It specifies CSARALVGATGELFF.

This chain links TRBV30 with TRBJ1-1; D call uncertain. The CDR3 runs 14 residues. The V gene's germline CDR1 is GTSNPN and CDR2 SVGIG (reference sequence). V dropped 0 bases and J dropped 0 bases, with 8 bases sitting between them. Here the CDR3 DNA reads TGTGCCTGGAGTGTTGGGTTCATGAACACTGAAGCTTTCTTT. Amino acids: CAWSVGFMNTEAFF.

This clonotype came up a few times. J is TRBJ1-3 and V is TRBV27; TRBD1 matches 8 bases. The ends lost 6 bases at V and 2 bases at J; junction bases unmatched: 9. The CDR3 extends over 16 amino acids. Germline V gives CDR1 MNHEY, CDR2 SMNVEV (reference sequence). CDR3 amino acids: CASSGTGDSTGNTIYF. The CDR3 DNA reads as TGTGCCAGCAGCGGGACAGGAGATTCAACTGGAAACACCATATATTTT.

This clonotype appeared many times. The genes are TRBV6-1 and TRBJ1-1, with 7 bases identical to TRBD1. V was pared by 5 bases and J by 2 bases, with 8 bases of the junction left unmatched. CDR1 MNHNS and CDR2 SASEGT come from the germline V gene. The CDR3 runs to 15 residues. The CDR3 sequence is CASSPLGQRNTEAFF. The CDR3, as DNA: TGTGCCAGCAGTCCTCTGGGACAGCGTAACACTGAAGCTTTCTTT.

V and J are TRBV7-8 and TRBJ2-6; D might be TRBD1 or TRBD2, each matching 6 bases. CDR1 is SGHVS and CDR2 is FQNEAQ in the germline V gene. The V and J ends lost 4 bases and 0 bases respectively, with 28 bases between them. The CDR3 extends over 22 amino acids. CDR3 in amino acids: CASSSTLMIAGHSNSGANVLTF. CDR3 in DNA: TGTGCCAGCAGCTCAACCCTTATGATTGCGGGACATTCCAACTCTGGGGCCAACGTCCTGACTTTC.

This clonotype appeared many times. The chain combines TRBV29-1 with TRBJ2-5; D is uncertain. V lost 7 bases and J lost 3, with 12 bases in between. The CDR3 contains 12 residues. Germline V CDR1 and CDR2: SQVTM, ANQGSEA. The CDR3 DNA reads TGCAGCGGTTCGTGGACGGAAGAGACCCAGTACTTC. Translating gives CSGSWTEETQYF.

V usage is TRBV30 and J usage is TRBJ2-3; TRBD1 matches 8 bases. The germline CDR1 and CDR2 sequences are GTSNPN and SVGIG (reference sequence). With V trimmed by 0 bases and J by 5 bases, 10 bases remained unmatched. The CDR3 is 16 amino acids. CDR3 sequence (DNA): TGTGCCTGGAGTGTGTCAGGGGGCGTCTTTTTAGATACGCAGTATTTT. As protein: CAWSVSGGVFLDTQYF.

The rearrangement joins TRBV2 to TRBJ1-1; D gene uncertain. The length of the CDR3 is 13 residues. CDR1 and CDR2 (germline): SNHLY, FYNNEI. Trimming removed 6 bases from V and 4 bases from J, with 12 bases in between. CDR3: CASRSGVSTEAFF. The CDR3 nucleotides read TGTGCCAGCAGATCTGGGGTAAGCACTGAAGCTTTCTTT.

As regards this clonotype: One base away lies a much larger clone, so this may be a sequencing read error. The chain is built from TRBV25-1 and TRBJ2-4; D is ambiguous. From germline, CDR1 is MGHDK and CDR2 SYGVNS. Trimming cost V 6 bases and J 0 bases, with 6 bases left between them. The CDR3 consists of 13 residues. Here the CDR3 reads CASSSEAKNIQYF. The CDR3 DNA follows: TGTGCCAGCAGCAGTGAAGCCAAAAACATTCAGTACTTC.

This clonotype was observed a handful of times. The chain employs TRBV5-4 and TRBJ1-4, with D possibly TRBD1 on 6 matching bases. The germline gives CDR1 SGHNT, CDR2 YYREEE (reference sequence). The CDR3 runs to 14 residues. The V gene lost 3 bases and the J gene lost 8 bases, with 14 bases spanning the gap. CDR3 sequence: CASSSDRSSEKLFF. The CDR3 nucleotides read TGTGCCAGCAGCTCTGACAGGAGCAGCGAAAAACTGTTTTTT. The entire variable domain, with the rest obtained from reference TRBV5-4 and TRBJ1-4, is as follows: ETGVTQSPTHLIKTRGQQVTLRCSSQSGHNTVSWYQQALGQGPQFIFQYYREEENGRGNFPPRFSGLQFPNYSSELNVNALELDDSALYLCASSSDRSSEKLFFGSGTQLSVL.

This clonotype occurred a few times. V is TRBV6-1 and J is TRBJ1-4; D is perhaps TRBD1 (6 bases). Deletions cut 7 bases from V and 7 bases from J, with 22 bases between. Germline V CDR1 and CDR2: MNHNS, SASEGT. CDR3 length: 16 residues. The chain's CDR3 is CASTHQGGAGVEKLFF. In DNA form, the CDR3 reads TGTGCCAGCACTCACCAAGGGGGGGCTGGTGTTGAAAAACTGTTTTTT.

The rearrangement links TRBV2 to TRBJ1-2; 10 bases match TRBD1. The germline gives CDR1 SNHLY, CDR2 FYNNEI. Trimming removed 6 bases from V and 6 bases from J; junction bases left unmatched: 4. The CDR3 has 13 amino acids. The CDR3 here is CASRRQGADGYTF. CDR3 bases: TGTGCCAGCAGAAGACAGGGGGCGGATGGCTACACCTTC.

This clonotype was seen only a few times. V gene TRBV7-9 combines with J gene TRBJ1-2; D is ambiguous. The CDR3 has 17 residues. Germline V gene sequence: CDR1 SEHNR, CDR2 FQNEAQ (reference sequence). V lost 4 bases, J lost 2 bases, and 20 bases lay in between. CDR3 DNA: TGTGCCAGCAGCTCTGAGCTCTACAGCCGATTAAACTATGGCTACACCTTC. It codes for CASSSELYSRLNYGYTF.

This clonotype came up many times. The genes are TRBV19 and TRBJ2-2; perhaps TRBD2 as D (6 bases). The germline V gene has CDR1 LNHDA and CDR2 SQIVND (reference sequence). The CDR3 runs to 16 residues. V lost 3 bases, J lost 6 bases, and 17 bases lay in between. The CDR3 loop reads CASSMAGPSYPGELFF. DNA for the CDR3: TGTGCCAGTAGTATGGCGGGACCCTCCTACCCCGGGGAGCTGTTTTTT. Full variable domain (outside the CDR3, taken from reference TRBV19 and TRBJ2-2): DGGITQSPKYLFRKEGQNVTLSCEQNLNHDAMYWYRQDPGQGLRLIYYSQIVNDFQKGDIAEGYSVSREKKESFPLTVTSAQKNPTAFYLCASSMAGPSYPGELFFGEGSRLTVL.

The chain uses TRBV4-1 and TRBJ2-6; either TRBD1 or TRBD2 may fit D (5 bases each). The CDR3 sequence is 16 residues long. CDR1 is MGHRA, CDR2 YSYEKL, per germline. With 5 bases removed from V and 2 bases from J, the gap between germline ends came to 13 bases. CDR3 protein: CASSLRRDPGANVLTF. The CDR3 bases are TGCGCCAGCAGCTTACGCAGGGACCCTGGGGCCAACGTCCTGACTTTC.

This clonotype appeared a few times. The chain couples TRBV6-5 to TRBJ1-2; a weak D match, TRBD1 (6 bases). The V gene's germline CDR1 is MNHEY and CDR2 SVGAGI. The V gene lost 2 bases and the J gene lost 5 bases, with 18 bases spanning the gap. CDR3 size: 16 residues. This CDR3 is CASSYGGGAKEYGYTF. The CDR3 nucleotides are TGTGCCAGCAGTTACGGAGGGGGGGCGAAGGAGTATGGCTACACCTTC.

This clonotype was seen at least ten times. This chain links TRBV28 with TRBJ2-3, with TRBD2 as a possible D gene (7 bases). From germline, CDR1 is MDHEN and CDR2 SYDVKM. The CDR3 loop spans 13 amino acids. Deletions cut 11 bases from V and 6 bases from J, with 18 bases between. The CDR3 spells CAGSGGPGDTQYF. DNA for the CDR3: TGTGCCGGTTCCGGGGGGCCAGGCGATACGCAGTATTTT. The whole variable domain, remainder taken from reference TRBV28 and TRBJ2-3, is DVKVTQSSRYLVKRTGEKVFLECVQDMDHENMFWYRQDPGLGLRLIYFSYDVKMKEKGDIPEGYSVSREKKERFSLILESASTNQTSMYLCAGSGGPGDTQYFGPGTRLTVL.

The rearrangement uses TRBV11-2 and TRBJ2-3; the match to TRBD2 covers 8 bases. CDR1 is SGHAT and CDR2 is FQNNGV in the germline V gene. V shed 4 bases and J 4 bases; nucleotides not matched to a gene: 7. The CDR3 contains 15 residues. This CDR3 reads CASSSPSGGADTQYF. For the CDR3, the DNA is TGTGCCAGCAGCTCACCGAGCGGGGGCGCAGATACGCAGTATTTT.

The table lists this clonotype with many counts. The V gene is TRBV4-1, the J gene TRBJ1-6; 8 nucleotides align to TRBD1. The CDR3 runs 15 residues. Germline V lookup: CDR1 MGHRA, CDR2 YSYEKL. Losses at the gene ends were 6 bases for V and 6 bases for J; bases not matched to a gene: 7. The DNA of the CDR3 is TGCGCCAGCAGTTACCGGGACAGGACTAATTCACCCCTCCACTTT. Translated, it gives CASSYRDRTNSPLHF.

V gene TRBV12-3 or TRBV12-4 combines with J gene TRBJ2-3, with D perhaps TRBD2 (6 bases). The ends were cut back, 6 bases at V and 0 bases at J, with 16 bases in the middle. The CDR3 consists of 16 residues. The CDR3 loop reads CASRARGLPSTDTQYF. The CDR3 nucleotides read TGTGCCAGCAGAGCGAGGGGACTCCCTAGCACAGATACGCAGTATTTT.